The 32 T cell receptor beta chains listed next were all sequenced from one sample in a study of technical replicates of blood from a handful of donors. Here immunoSEQ multiplex PCR was the method, and the copy in TCRdb shows in-frame clones only, minus some. The sample comprises some 99,000 clones, nearly 97% of which are singletons, and just over 0.2% rests with the top ten. The sample consisted of T cells isolated from PBMCs. The receptors stem from a human donor in good health.

V gene TRBV27 combines with J gene TRBJ2-4, with D possibly matching TRBD2 (5 bases). Between the trimmed V and J ends, which lost 6 bases and 8 bases, there was a span of 17 bases. The CDR3 contains 14 residues. The V gene's germline CDR1 is MNHEY and CDR2 SMNVEV (reference sequence). The CDR3 nucleotides are TGTGCCAGCAGGGCCACAACCTCGGGGTACATTCAGTACTTC. Protein product: CASRATTSGYIQYF.

The sample holds a few counts of this clone. The chain has TRBV19 and TRBJ1-1; D may be TRBD1 (6 bases). The CDR3 runs to 13 residues. With 4 bases removed from V and 3 bases from J, the gap between germline ends came to 9 bases. The germline V gene has CDR1 LNHDA and CDR2 SQIVND (reference sequence). The CDR3 loop is CASSTDSHTEAFF. In DNA form, the CDR3 reads TGTGCCAGTAGTACGGACAGTCACACTGAAGCTTTCTTT.

The J gene is TRBJ2-1, the V gene TRBV7-6; 9 bases map to TRBD2. The CDR3 totals 16 residues. J was trimmed by 8 bases and V by 5 bases; bases with no gene match: 13. Germline V gives CDR1 SGHVS, CDR2 FNYEAQ. CDR3 in DNA: TGTGCCAGCAGCCCCTGGACTAGCGATTTGGTGGATGAGCAGTTCTTC. Translation gives CASSPWTSDLVDEQFF.

This chain links TRBV7-8 with TRBJ2-1, with 13 bases that match TRBD2. After removal of 0 bases from V and 4 bases from J, the junction contained 3 bases not matched to a gene. Germline V gene data show CDR1 as SGHVS and CDR2 as FQNEAQ. This CDR3 is 17 amino acids long. This CDR3 is CASSLATSGGDYNEQFF. The CDR3 DNA follows: TGTGCCAGCAGCTTAGCCACTAGCGGGGGGGATTACAATGAGCAGTTCTTC.

The chain joins TRBV5-4 to TRBJ2-7; 9 bases agree with TRBD2. The germline V gene has CDR1 SGHNT and CDR2 YYREEE (reference sequence). The CDR3 totals 15 residues. V trimming: 4 bases; J trimming: 2 bases; junction bases outside the gene matches: 7. The CDR3: CASSPGTSTTYEQYF. For the CDR3, the DNA is TGTGCCAGCAGCCCCGGGACTAGCACAACCTACGAGCAGTACTTC.

The chain uses TRBV13 and TRBJ2-2; no clear D. Deletions cut 3 bases from V and 6 bases from J, with 2 bases between. CDR1 PRHDT and CDR2 FYEKMQ come from the germline V gene (reference sequence). This CDR3 comprises 11 residues. The CDR3 DNA sequence: TGTGCCAGCAGCTTCGCCGGGGAGCTGTTTTTT. It translates to CASSFAGELFF.

The rearrangement joins TRBV9 to TRBJ2-3, with 7 bases identical to TRBD2. The V gene end was trimmed by 4 bases and the J gene end by 1 base; junction bases not matched to a gene: 6. The CDR3 is 15 amino acids. CDR1 SGDLS and CDR2 YYNGEE come from the germline V gene. CDR3 sequence: CASSLTSRGTDTQYF. CDR3 DNA sequence: TGTGCCAGCAGCCTGACTAGCAGGGGCACAGATACGCAGTATTTT.

The chain links TRBV4-1 to TRBJ2-3; 9 bases are shared with TRBD2. V trimming: 1 base; J trimming: 4 bases; junction bases outside the gene matches: 9. The CDR3 is 17 amino acids. From germline, CDR1 is MGHRA and CDR2 YSYEKL. CDR3 sequence reads: CASSQANGLAGSDTQYF. The CDR3 DNA sequence: TGCGCCAGCAGCCAAGCGAACGGGCTAGCGGGGTCAGATACGCAGTATTTT.

The genes are TRBV28 and TRBJ1-2; D not resolved. In germline, CDR1 is MDHEN, CDR2 SYDVKM. The CDR3 runs 12 residues. V was cut by 6 bases and J by 5 bases, with 10 bases left in between. CDR3 coding DNA: TGTGCCAGCAGCCCACCGGGGTATGGCTACACCTTC. Translating it yields CASSPPGYGYTF.

The chain couples TRBV29-1 to TRBJ1-3; D is unclear. The germline V gene has CDR1 SQVTM and CDR2 ANQGSEA. Trimming removed 4 bases from V and 4 bases from J, with 11 bases in between. This CDR3 is 13 amino acids long. This CDR3 reads CSVVALWGNTIYF. CDR3 DNA: TGCAGCGTTGTAGCCCTGTGGGGAAACACCATATATTTT.

The rearrangement uses TRBV15 and TRBJ1-2, with a possible D match to TRBD1 (6 bases). The CDR3 spans 12 residues. Germline V gene lookup returns CDR1 LNHNV and CDR2 YYDKDF (reference sequence). The V end lost 5 bases, the J end lost 11 bases, and 15 bases lay between the germline ends. CDR3 amino acids: CATSQDRKGYTF. The CDR3 nucleotides read TGTGCCACCAGCCAGGACAGAAAAGGTTACACCTTC.

Written as DNA, the CDR3 is TGTGCCAGCAGCTCTTATGGGGCGGGAGGGGATGAAAAACTGTTTTTT. Its protein product is CASSSYGAGGDEKLFF. The chain uses TRBV7-3 and TRBJ1-4, with a possible D match to TRBD1 (5 bases). The length of the CDR3 is 16 residues. V gave up 4 bases and J gave up 6 bases, with 18 bases separating them. From germline, CDR1 is SGHTA and CDR2 FQGTGA.

This clone has more than one count but fewer than ten. CDR3 DNA sequence: TGTGCCAGCAGGTCTAGCGCGAGCTCCTACAATGAGCAGTTCTTC. Its protein is CASRSSASSYNEQFF. The chain links TRBV13 to TRBJ2-1; D is possibly TRBD2 (6 bases). The CDR3 is 15 residues long. Germline CDR1 PRHDT, CDR2 FYEKMQ (reference sequence). V lost 6 bases to trimming and J lost 0 bases, with 12 bases between them.

This clone was detected only once. V gene TRBV7-2 combines with J gene TRBJ1-5; 9 bases map to TRBD1. Germline loops: CDR1 SGHTA, CDR2 FQGNSA. V gave up 2 bases and J gave up 7 bases; unmatched junction bases: 6. This CDR3 has 15 residues. In nucleotides, the CDR3 is TGTGCCAGCAGCTTAAGGACAGGGGTTACACAGCCCCAGCATTTT. This gives the protein CASSLRTGVTQPQHF.

J is TRBJ2-1 and V is TRBV5-1; 7 bases line up with TRBD2. The CDR3 covers 15 residues. Germline trimming cut 4 bases from V and 2 bases from J; bases unmatched to any gene: 6. Germline loops: CDR1 SGHRS, CDR2 YFSETQ. CDR3 DNA sequence: TGCGCCAGCAGCCCCCGGGGGGAAACCTACAATGAGCAGTTCTTC. Residues: CASSPRGETYNEQFF.

This chain connects TRBV5-1 to TRBJ2-5, with TRBD1 matching over 8 bases. Germline assignment: CDR1 SGHRS and CDR2 YFSETQ. CDR3 size: 14 residues. V was pared by 4 bases and J by 5 bases, with 7 bases of the junction left unmatched. The DNA for the CDR3 is TGCGCCAGCAGCCCGACAGGGGTCAGGGAGACCCAGTACTTC. Translated: CASSPTGVRETQYF.

The chain combines TRBV10-2 with TRBJ1-5, with TRBD1 identical over 9 bases. The CDR3 is 14 amino acids. The germline V gene has CDR1 WSHSY and CDR2 SAAADI. V lost 8 bases to trimming and J lost 7 bases; unmatched junction nucleotides: 9. CDR3 DNA sequence: TGCGCCAGCTCGGGACAGGGAGTCGGACAGCCCCAGCATTTT. This codes for CASSGQGVGQPQHF.

The rearrangement links TRBV2 to TRBJ2-2; 10 nucleotides align to TRBD2. Germline V gives CDR1 SNHLY, CDR2 FYNNEI. The J segment lost 2 bases and the V segment lost 5 bases, leaving 5 bases of the junction unmatched. CDR3 length equals 16 residues. The CDR3, as DNA: TGTGCCAGCAGTTGGGGGACTAGCGACAACACCGGGGAGCTGTTTTTT. It specifies CASSWGTSDNTGELFF.

This rearrangement joins TRBV7-8 to TRBJ1-2, with 7 bases lining up with TRBD1. This CDR3 is built from 14 residues. With V trimmed by 7 bases and J by 8 bases, 13 bases remained unmatched. Per the germline V gene, CDR1 is SGHVS and CDR2 is FQNEAQ. The CDR3 DNA reads as TGTGCCAGCACGACAGGGAAGGACTTTTGGGGCTACACCTTC. Its translation is CASTTGKDFWGYTF.

V gene TRBV6-5 combines with J gene TRBJ2-4; 10 bases align to TRBD2. Germline V gene lookup returns CDR1 MNHEY and CDR2 SVGAGI. The junction had 6 bases not matched to a gene; V was cut back by 8 bases and J by 2 bases. The CDR3 sequence is 15 residues long. The CDR3 region has the DNA TGTGCCAGCGGGGCTAGCGGGGGACCCAAAAACATTCAGTACTTC. Encoded protein: CASGASGGPKNIQYF.

J is TRBJ2-1 and V is TRBV19; 7 nucleotides line up with TRBD1. The junction had 7 bases not matched to a gene; V was cut back by 8 bases and J by 0 bases. The CDR3 contains 15 residues. The germline V gene encodes CDR1 LNHDA and CDR2 SQIVND (reference sequence). The CDR3 DNA is TGTGCCAGTCGTGACAGGGCACGCTCCTACAATGAGCAGTTCTTC. Its protein is CASRDRARSYNEQFF.

The rearrangement links TRBV2 to TRBJ1-1; 7 bases agree with TRBD1. The CDR3 has 15 amino acids. Germline CDR1 and CDR2: SNHLY and FYNNEI. J was trimmed by 2 bases and V by 6 bases; bases with no gene match: 9. The CDR3 DNA follows: TGTGCCAGCAGCGTTAGGGGGCTTAGAAACACTGAAGCTTTCTTT. As protein: CASSVRGLRNTEAFF.

This chain connects TRBV19 to TRBJ2-3; TRBD1 aligns across 11 bases. V was clipped by 5 bases and J by 3 bases; unmatched bases: 7. CDR3 size: 16 residues. Germline loops: CDR1 LNHDA, CDR2 SQIVND (reference sequence). The CDR3 spells CASSARDRGSTDTQYF. In DNA, the CDR3 is TGTGCCAGTAGTGCTCGGGACAGGGGGAGTACAGATACGCAGTATTTT. The full variable domain, in which reference TRBV19 and TRBJ2-3 provide the parts outside the CDR3, is DGGITQSPKYLFRKEGQNVTLSCEQNLNHDAMYWYRQDPGQGLRLIYYSQIVNDFQKGDIAEGYSVSREKKESFPLTVTSAQKNPTAFYLCASSARDRGSTDTQYFGPGTRLTVL.

CDR3 DNA: TGCGCCAGCAGCTTTGGCCCACAGGGGGCGGTTGGTAATCAGCCCCAGCATTTT. It yields the protein CASSFGPQGAVGNQPQHF. J is TRBJ1-5 and V is TRBV5-1, with 9 bases lining up with TRBD1. The ends lost 2 bases at V and 4 bases at J; junction bases unmatched: 13. The CDR3 spans 18 residues. Per germline, CDR1 SGHRS and CDR2 YFSETQ.

The V call is TRBV6-5, the J call TRBJ2-5; D may be TRBD2 (6 bases). The CDR3 spans 13 residues. Germline CDR1 is MNHEY and CDR2 is SVGAGI. V was shortened by 6 bases and J by 3 bases, with 11 bases between the two germline ends. The CDR3 nucleotides read TGTGCCAGCAGGTCAGGAGGGGAAGAGACCCAGTACTTC. This encodes CASRSGGEETQYF.

This clone was observed a single time. The chain carries TRBV20-1 and TRBJ2-1; weak D call: TRBD2 (5 bases). The V and J ends lost 3 bases and 7 bases respectively, with 7 bases between them. There are 11 residues in the CDR3. Germline CDR1 DFQATT, CDR2 SNEGSKA (reference sequence). CDR3 region: CSARSGNEQFF. The CDR3 DNA reads as TGCAGTGCTAGGTCGGGAAATGAGCAGTTCTTC.

V gene TRBV2 combines with J gene TRBJ2-1; TRBD1 matches at 10 bases. This CDR3 spans 16 amino acids. Germline assignment: CDR1 SNHLY and CDR2 FYNNEI. V lost 2 bases, J lost 5 bases, and 6 bases stayed unmatched. For the CDR3, the DNA is TGTGCCAGCAGTGAATTGTGGGACAGGGGTGACAATGAGCAGTTCTTC. Its translation is CASSELWDRGDNEQFF. Full variable domain (remainder filled in from reference TRBV2 and TRBJ2-1): EPEVTQTPSHQVTQMGQEVILRCVPISNHLYFYWYRQILGQKVEFLVSFYNNEISEKSEIFDDQFSVERPDGSNFTLKIRSTKLEDSAMYFCASSELWDRGDNEQFFGPGTRLTVL.

The rearrangement links TRBV6-1 to TRBJ2-3, with D maybe TRBD2 (6 bases). The CDR3 is made up of 13 amino acids. Trimming took 5 bases from V and 3 from J, leaving 9 bases between them. Germline values: CDR1 MNHNS, CDR2 SASEGT. The CDR3 sequence: CASSSRETDTQYF. The DNA of the CDR3 is TGTGCCAGCAGTTCTCGGGAGACAGATACGCAGTATTTT.

This sequence joins TRBV21-1 and TRBJ2-7; no DNA check was done on the table's D call, TRBD2. TRBV21-1 constitutes a pseudogene. The CDR3 loop spans 13 amino acids. The CDR3 reads CASSGGGAYEQYF. CDR3 sequence (DNA): TGTGCCAGCAGTGGTGGCGGGGCCTACGAGCAGTACTTC.

The V gene is TRBV2, the J gene TRBJ2-1, with 7 nucleotides matching TRBD2. The trim removed 6 bases at V and 5 bases at J, leaving 10 bases unmatched. Looked up from germline, CDR1 is SNHLY and CDR2 is FYNNEI. CDR3 length equals 15 residues. CDR3 nucleotides: TGTGCCAGCAGGGAGGTAGTGGGGAGGGACAATGAGCAGTTCTTC. Its translation is CASREVVGRDNEQFF.

The gene calls are TRBV6-1 and TRBJ2-6, with D tentatively TRBD1 (6 bases). This CDR3 has 15 residues. In germline, CDR1 is MNHNS, CDR2 SASEGT. Trimming removed 6 bases at V and 4 bases at J, with 13 bases between. The chain's CDR3 is CASRIAGDGANVLTF. CDR3 coding DNA: TGTGCCAGCAGAATAGCAGGGGACGGGGCCAACGTCCTGACTTTC.

This chain links TRBV27 with TRBJ1-2; no reliable D call. Trimming pared 8 bases from V and 4 bases from J, leaving 14 bases between. The germline V gene encodes CDR1 MNHEY and CDR2 SMNVEV (reference sequence). The CDR3 loop spans 13 amino acids. The CDR3 reads CASSPGASYGYTF. CDR3 DNA sequence: TGTGCCAGCTCCCCCGGAGCCAGCTATGGCTACACCTTC.